Listed below are T cell receptor beta chains from one sample, sequenced in a study of CD8 T cells in ankylosing spondylitis. TCRdb passed the 5' RACE reads through MiXCR, listing each CDR3 protein once. Among approximately 30,000 distinct CDR3 sequences listed, about 7.8% were seen once. Sequences were obtained from blood, either unsorted or a sorted T cell fraction (not recorded which). The receptor source for this set is a male donor with ankylosing spondylitis or in good health (not recorded which). The CDR3 runs from the conserved cysteine through the conserved F or W. Each record gives: V gene, D gene, clone size, J gene, CDR3 protein, CDR3 DNA. A D gene is named only where the DNA matches it firmly. For some rows the clone size is stated as once, few or many, or as a class when expanded; others skip it.

V gene: TRBV19
D gene: NA
clone size: many
J gene: TRBJ2-1
CDR3 protein: CASSTGQSSYNEQFF
CDR3 DNA: TGTGCCAGTAGTACCGGACAGTCCTCCTACAATGAGCAGTTCTTC

V gene: TRBV5-1
D gene: NA
clone size: many
J gene: TRBJ2-5
CDR3 protein: CASSLEETQYF
CDR3 DNA: TGCGCCAGCAGCTTGGAAGAGACCCAGTACTTC

V gene: TRBV19
D gene: NA
clone size: many
J gene: TRBJ2-5
CDR3 protein: CASSMGRRETQYF
CDR3 DNA: TGTGCCAGTAGTATGGGGCGGAGAGAGACCCAGTACTTC

V gene: TRBV20-1
D gene: TRBD2
clone size: NA
J gene: TRBJ2-1
CDR3 protein: CCARRRLAGLSVNEQFF
CDR3 DNA: TGCTGTGCCCGGAGACGACTAGCGGGATTATCGGTGAATGAGCAGTTCTTC

V gene: TRBV11-3
D gene: NA
clone size: few
J gene: TRBJ2-3
CDR3 protein: CASSYGATSTDTQYF
CDR3 DNA: TGTGCCAGCAGCTACGGGGCGACTAGCACAGATACGCAGTATTTT

V gene: TRBV7-2
D gene: NA
clone size: few
J gene: TRBJ2-7
CDR3 protein: CASSLRAGSTYEQYF
CDR3 DNA: TGTGCCAGCAGCTTACGGGCAGGGAGCACCTACGAGCAGTACTTC

V gene: TRBV6-6
D gene: TRBD1
clone size: many
J gene: TRBJ2-7
CDR3 protein: CASSQPGQGAEEQYF
CDR3 DNA: TGTGCCAGCAGTCAACCGGGACAGGGTGCAGAAGAGCAGTACTTC

V gene: TRBV6-5
D gene: NA
clone size: many
J gene: TRBJ1-4
CDR3 protein: CASSYILGEPALNEKLFF
CDR3 DNA: TGTGCCAGCAGTTACATTTTAGGTGAACCGGCTTTAAATGAAAAACTGTTTTTT

V gene: TRBV3-1
D gene: NA
clone size: many
J gene: TRBJ2-1
CDR3 protein: CASRPKGLGYNEQFF
CDR3 DNA: TGTGCCAGCAGGCCTAAGGGGTTGGGGTACAATGAGCAGTTCTTC

V gene: TRBV5-1
D gene: TRBD2
clone size: many
J gene: TRBJ2-3
CDR3 protein: CASSGSTSGRNTDTQYF
CDR3 DNA: TGCGCCAGCAGCGGCTCGACTAGCGGGAGGAACACAGATACGCAGTATTTT

V gene: TRBV5-1
D gene: NA
clone size: NA
J gene: TRBJ2-5
CDR3 protein: CASSLAESPIGETQYF
CDR3 DNA: TGCGCCAGCAGCTTGGCCGAAAGCCCGATCGGGGAGACCCAGTACTTC

V gene: TRBV5-6
D gene: TRBD2
clone size: many
J gene: TRBJ2-1
CDR3 protein: CASSSRWTSGSHEQFF
CDR3 DNA: TGTGCCAGCAGCTCACGTTGGACTAGCGGGAGCCATGAGCAGTTCTTC

V gene: TRBV5-1
D gene: NA
clone size: medium-sized
J gene: TRBJ2-2
CDR3 protein: CASSIDQGTGELFF
CDR3 DNA: TGCGCCAGCAGCATCGACCAGGGCACCGGGGAGCTGTTTTTT

V gene: TRBV29-1
D gene: TRBD1
clone size: many
J gene: TRBJ2-3
CDR3 protein: CSVSDRGVTDTQYF
CDR3 DNA: TGCAGCGTCTCAGACAGGGGAGTCACAGATACGCAGTATTTT

V gene: TRBV12-3/TRBV12-4
D gene: TRBD1
clone size: many
J gene: TRBJ2-2
CDR3 protein: CASSLDSFILRDRGVRELFF
CDR3 DNA: TGTGCCAGCAGTTTAGACTCTTTCATACTCCGGGACAGGGGAGTTAGGGAGCTGTTTTTT

V gene: TRBV7-2
D gene: NA
clone size: NA
J gene: TRBJ2-2
CDR3 protein: CASSLGGPNPTGELFF
CDR3 DNA: TGTGCCAGCAGCTTAGGGGGCCCAAATCCCACCGGGGAGCTGTTTTTT

V gene: TRBV20-1
D gene: TRBD1
clone size: many
J gene: TRBJ1-5
CDR3 protein: CSAIIPGQGDLGNQPQHF
CDR3 DNA: TGCAGTGCTATTATTCCGGGACAGGGGGACCTAGGCAATCAGCCCCAGCATTTT

V gene: TRBV28
D gene: NA
clone size: many
J gene: TRBJ2-1
CDR3 protein: CASSLGQGRYNEQFF
CDR3 DNA: TGTGCCAGCAGCTTAGGGCAGGGGCGATACAATGAGCAGTTCTTC

V gene: TRBV3-1
D gene: NA
clone size: many
J gene: TRBJ2-1
CDR3 protein: CASSLSGRLYNEQFF
CDR3 DNA: TGTGCCAGCAGCCTTTCGGGGCGCCTTTACAATGAGCAGTTCTTC

V gene: TRBV20-1
D gene: NA
clone size: many
J gene: TRBJ2-7
CDR3 protein: CSARRPGPYEQYF
CDR3 DNA: TGCAGTGCTAGACGGCCGGGGCCCTACGAGCAGTACTTC

V gene: TRBV3-1
D gene: TRBD2
clone size: many
J gene: TRBJ2-1
CDR3 protein: CASSLGTSGTNEQFF
CDR3 DNA: TGTGCCAGCAGCCTGGGGACTAGCGGGACCAATGAGCAGTTCTTC

V gene: TRBV7-2
D gene: NA
clone size: NA
J gene: TRBJ2-1
CDR3 protein: CASSLRGRDEQFF
CDR3 DNA: TGTGCCAGCAGCTTAAGGGGTCGTGATGAGCAGTTCTTC

V gene: TRBV20-1
D gene: NA
clone size: many
J gene: TRBJ1-1
CDR3 protein: CSAQTTPSGTEAFF
CDR3 DNA: TGCAGTGCGCAGACAACCCCATCGGGGACTGAAGCTTTCTTT

V gene: TRBV29-1
D gene: TRBD1
clone size: many
J gene: TRBJ2-7
CDR3 protein: CSVGVGQANEQYF
CDR3 DNA: TGCAGCGTTGGTGTAGGACAGGCCAACGAGCAGTACTTC

V gene: TRBV7-2
D gene: NA
clone size: few
J gene: TRBJ1-1
CDR3 protein: CASSDFSEAFF
CDR3 DNA: TGTGCCAGCAGCGATTTCTCTGAAGCTTTCTTT

V gene: TRBV30
D gene: NA
clone size: many
J gene: TRBJ2-3
CDR3 protein: CAWSTGTPTDTQYF
CDR3 DNA: TGTGCCTGGAGTACAGGGACTCCCACAGATACGCAGTATTTT